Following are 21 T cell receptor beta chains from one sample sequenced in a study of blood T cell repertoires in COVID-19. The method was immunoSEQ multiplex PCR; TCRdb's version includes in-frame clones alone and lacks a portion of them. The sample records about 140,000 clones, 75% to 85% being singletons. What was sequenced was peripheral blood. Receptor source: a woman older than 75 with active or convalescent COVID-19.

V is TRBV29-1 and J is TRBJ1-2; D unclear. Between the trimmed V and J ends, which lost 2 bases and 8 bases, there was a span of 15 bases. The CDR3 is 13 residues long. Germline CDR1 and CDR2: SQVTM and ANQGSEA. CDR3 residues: CSVETAASNGYTF. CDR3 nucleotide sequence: TGCAGCGTTGAAACGGCGGCGTCGAACGGCTACACCTTC.

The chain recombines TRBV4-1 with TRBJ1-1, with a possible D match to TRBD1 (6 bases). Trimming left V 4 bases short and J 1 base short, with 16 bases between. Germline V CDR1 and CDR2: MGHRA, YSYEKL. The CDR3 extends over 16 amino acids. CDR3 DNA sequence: TGCGCCAGCAGCCTCACGCAAGGGACACCGAACACTGAAGCTTTCTTT. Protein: CASSLTQGTPNTEAFF.

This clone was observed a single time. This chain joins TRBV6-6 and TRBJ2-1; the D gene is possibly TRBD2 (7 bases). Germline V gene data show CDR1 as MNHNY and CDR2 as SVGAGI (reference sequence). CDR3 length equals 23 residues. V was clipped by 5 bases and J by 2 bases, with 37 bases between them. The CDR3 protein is CASSHLRTSQTLKGGEAYNEQFF. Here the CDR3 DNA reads TGTGCCAGCAGTCATTTACGCACGTCACAAACCTTAAAGGGGGGGGAAGCCTACAATGAGCAGTTCTTC.

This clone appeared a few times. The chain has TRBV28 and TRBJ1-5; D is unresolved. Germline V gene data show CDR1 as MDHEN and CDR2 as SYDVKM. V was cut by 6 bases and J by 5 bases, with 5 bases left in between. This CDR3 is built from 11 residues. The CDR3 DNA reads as TGTGCCAGCAGCCCCGATCAGCCCCAGCATTTT. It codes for CASSPDQPQHF.

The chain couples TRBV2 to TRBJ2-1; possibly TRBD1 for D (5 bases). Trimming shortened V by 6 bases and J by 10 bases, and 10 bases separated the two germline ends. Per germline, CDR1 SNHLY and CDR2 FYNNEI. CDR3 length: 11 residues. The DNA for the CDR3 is TGTGCCAGCAGCAGGGTACGGGAGCAGTTCTTC. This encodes CASSRVREQFF. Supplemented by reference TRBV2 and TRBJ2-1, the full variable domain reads EPEVTQTPSHQVTQMGQEVILRCVPISNHLYFYWYRQILGQKVEFLVSFYNNEISEKSEIFDDQFSVERPDGSNFTLKIRSTKLEDSAMYFCASSRVREQFFGPGTRLTVL.

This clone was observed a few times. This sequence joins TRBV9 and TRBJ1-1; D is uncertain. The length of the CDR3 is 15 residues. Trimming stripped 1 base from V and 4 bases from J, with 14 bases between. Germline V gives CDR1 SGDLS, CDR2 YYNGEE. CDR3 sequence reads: CASSVISGESTEAFF. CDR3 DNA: TGTGCCAGCAGCGTAATTAGCGGGGAGAGCACTGAAGCTTTCTTT.

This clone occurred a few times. CDR3 sequence reads: CASRGDTEAFF. CDR3 DNA sequence: TGTGCCAGCAGGGGAGACACTGAAGCTTTCTTT. This chain links TRBV2 with TRBJ1-1; D is uncertain. Per the germline V gene, CDR1 is SNHLY and CDR2 is FYNNEI. V was cut by 6 bases and J by 3 bases, with 5 bases left in between. The CDR3 spans 11 residues.

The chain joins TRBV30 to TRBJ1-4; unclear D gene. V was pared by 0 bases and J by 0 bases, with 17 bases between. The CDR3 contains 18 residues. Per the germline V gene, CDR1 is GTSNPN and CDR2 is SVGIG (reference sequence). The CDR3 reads CAWSVLGSYYSTNEKLFF. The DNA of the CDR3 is TGTGCCTGGAGTGTACTAGGCAGCTATTATTCAACTAATGAAAAACTGTTTTTT.

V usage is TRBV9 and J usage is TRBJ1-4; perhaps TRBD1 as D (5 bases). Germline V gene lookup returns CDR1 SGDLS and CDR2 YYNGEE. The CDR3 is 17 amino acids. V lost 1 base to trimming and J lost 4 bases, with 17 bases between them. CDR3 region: CASSVSLGGEGNEKLFF. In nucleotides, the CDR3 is TGTGCCAGCAGCGTAAGCCTGGGGGGGGAAGGTAATGAAAAACTGTTTTTT.

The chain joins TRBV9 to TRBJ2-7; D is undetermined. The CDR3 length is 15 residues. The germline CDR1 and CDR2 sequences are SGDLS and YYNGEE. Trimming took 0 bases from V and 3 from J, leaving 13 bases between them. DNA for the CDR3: TGTGCCAGCAGCGTAGCTAGTGAACACGTCTACGAGCAGTACTTC. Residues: CASSVASEHVYEQYF.

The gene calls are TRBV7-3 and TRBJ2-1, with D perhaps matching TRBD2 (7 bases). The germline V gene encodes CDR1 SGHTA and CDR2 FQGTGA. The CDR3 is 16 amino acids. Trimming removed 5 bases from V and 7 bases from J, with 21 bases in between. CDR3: CASSPVGGALSNEQFF. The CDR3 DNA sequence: TGTGCCAGCAGCCCGGTAGGGGGGGCGCTGAGTAATGAGCAGTTCTTC.

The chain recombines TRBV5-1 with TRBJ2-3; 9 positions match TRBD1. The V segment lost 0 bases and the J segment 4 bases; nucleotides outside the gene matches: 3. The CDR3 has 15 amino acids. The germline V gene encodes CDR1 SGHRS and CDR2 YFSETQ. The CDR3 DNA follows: TGCGCCAGCAGCTTGGGGGACAGGGTCGCAGATACGCAGTATTTT. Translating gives CASSLGDRVADTQYF.

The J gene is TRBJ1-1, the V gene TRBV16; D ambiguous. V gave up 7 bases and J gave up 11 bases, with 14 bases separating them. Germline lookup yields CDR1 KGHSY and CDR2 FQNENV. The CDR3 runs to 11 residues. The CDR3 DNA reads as TGTGCCAGCACCGAAGACTTGTTCGCTTTCTTT. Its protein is CASTEDLFAFF. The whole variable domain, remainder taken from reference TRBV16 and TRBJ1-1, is GEEVAQTPKHLVRGEGQKAKLYCAPIKGHSYVFWYQQVLKNEFKFLISFQNENVFDETGMPKERFSAKCLPNSPCSLEIQATKLEDSAVYFCASTEDLFAFFGQGTRLTVV.

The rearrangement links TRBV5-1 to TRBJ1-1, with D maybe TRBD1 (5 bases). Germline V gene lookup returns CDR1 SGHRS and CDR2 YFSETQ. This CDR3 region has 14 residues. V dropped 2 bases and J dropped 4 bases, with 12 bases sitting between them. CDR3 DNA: TGCGCCAGCAGCTTCGGGGTGGGGGGCACTGAAGCTTTCTTT. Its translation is CASSFGVGGTEAFF.

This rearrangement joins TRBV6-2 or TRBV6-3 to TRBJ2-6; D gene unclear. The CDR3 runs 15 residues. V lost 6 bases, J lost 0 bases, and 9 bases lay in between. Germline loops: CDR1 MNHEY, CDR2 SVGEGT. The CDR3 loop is CASSPRSSGANVLTF. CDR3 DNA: TGTGCCAGCAGCCCCAGAAGCTCTGGGGCCAACGTCCTGACTTTC.

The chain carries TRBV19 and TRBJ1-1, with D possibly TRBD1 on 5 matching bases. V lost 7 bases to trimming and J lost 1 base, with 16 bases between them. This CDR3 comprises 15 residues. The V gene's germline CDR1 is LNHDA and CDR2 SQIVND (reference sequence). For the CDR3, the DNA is TGTGCCAGTAAAGGGGATGGGGCGAAGAACACTGAAGCTTTCTTT. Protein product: CASKGDGAKNTEAFF.

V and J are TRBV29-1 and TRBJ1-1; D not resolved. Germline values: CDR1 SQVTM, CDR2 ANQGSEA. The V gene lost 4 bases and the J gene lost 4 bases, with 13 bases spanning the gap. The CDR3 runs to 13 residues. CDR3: CSVVIYSGTEAFF. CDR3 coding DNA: TGCAGCGTTGTAATTTATAGTGGCACTGAAGCTTTCTTT.

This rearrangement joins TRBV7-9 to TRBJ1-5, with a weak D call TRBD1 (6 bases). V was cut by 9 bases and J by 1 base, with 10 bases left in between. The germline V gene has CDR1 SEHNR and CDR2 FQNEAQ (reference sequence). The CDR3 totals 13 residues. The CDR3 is CASTQGSNQPQHF. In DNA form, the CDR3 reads TGTGCCAGTACCCAGGGGAGCAATCAGCCCCAGCATTTT.

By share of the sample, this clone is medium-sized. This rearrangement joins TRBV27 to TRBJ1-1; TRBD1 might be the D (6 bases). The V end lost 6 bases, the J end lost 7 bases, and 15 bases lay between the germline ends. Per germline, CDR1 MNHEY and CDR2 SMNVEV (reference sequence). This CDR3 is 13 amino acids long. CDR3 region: CASSPFKQGEAFF. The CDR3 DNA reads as TGTGCCAGCAGCCCCTTTAAACAGGGTGAAGCTTTCTTT.

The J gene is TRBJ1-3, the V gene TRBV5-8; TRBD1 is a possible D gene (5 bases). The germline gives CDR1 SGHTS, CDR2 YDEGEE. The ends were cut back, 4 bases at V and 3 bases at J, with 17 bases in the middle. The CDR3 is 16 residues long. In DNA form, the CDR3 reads TGTGCCAGCAGCGCCCCCGGGGGATCGGTTGGAAACACCATATATTTT. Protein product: CASSAPGGSVGNTIYF.

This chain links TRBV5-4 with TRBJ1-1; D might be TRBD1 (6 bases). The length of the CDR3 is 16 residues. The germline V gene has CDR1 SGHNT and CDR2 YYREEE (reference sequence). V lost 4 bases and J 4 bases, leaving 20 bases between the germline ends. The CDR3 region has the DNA TGTGCCAGCAGCCTACCTCGGGGGGGCTCCCTCACTGAAGCTTTCTTT. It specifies CASSLPRGGSLTEAFF.